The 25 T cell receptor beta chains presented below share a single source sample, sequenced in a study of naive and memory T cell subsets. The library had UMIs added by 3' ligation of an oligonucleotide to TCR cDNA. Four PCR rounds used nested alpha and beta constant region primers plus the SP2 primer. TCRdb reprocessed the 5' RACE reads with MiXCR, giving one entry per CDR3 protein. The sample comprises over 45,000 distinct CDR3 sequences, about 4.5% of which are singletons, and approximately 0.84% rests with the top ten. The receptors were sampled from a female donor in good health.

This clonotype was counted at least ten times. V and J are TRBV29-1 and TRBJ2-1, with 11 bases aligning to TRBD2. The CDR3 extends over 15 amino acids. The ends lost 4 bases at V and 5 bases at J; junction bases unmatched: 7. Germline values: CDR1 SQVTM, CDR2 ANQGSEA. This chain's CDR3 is CSVARGTSGNNEQFF. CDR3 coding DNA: TGCAGCGTTGCCCGAGGGACTAGCGGCAACAATGAGCAGTTCTTC.

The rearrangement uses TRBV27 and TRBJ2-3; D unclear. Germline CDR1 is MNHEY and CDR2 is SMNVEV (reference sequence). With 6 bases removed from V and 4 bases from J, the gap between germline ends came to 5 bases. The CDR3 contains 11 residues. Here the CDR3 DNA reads TGTGCCAGCAGGGGCGCAGATACGCAGTATTTT. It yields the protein CASRGADTQYF.

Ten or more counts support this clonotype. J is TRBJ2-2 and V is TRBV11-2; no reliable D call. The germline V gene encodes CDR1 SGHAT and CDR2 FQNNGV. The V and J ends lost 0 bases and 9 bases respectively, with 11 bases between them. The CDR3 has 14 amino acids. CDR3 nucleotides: TGTGCCAGCAGCTTAGAAGCCCTGAGCTGGGAGCTGTTTTTT. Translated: CASSLEALSWELFF. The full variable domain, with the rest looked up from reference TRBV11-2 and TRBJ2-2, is EAGVAQSPRYKIIEKRQSVAFWCNPISGHATLYWYQQILGQGPKLLIQFQNNGVVDDSQLPKDRFSAERLKGVDSTLKIQPAKLEDSAVYLCASSLEALSWELFFGEGSRLTVL.

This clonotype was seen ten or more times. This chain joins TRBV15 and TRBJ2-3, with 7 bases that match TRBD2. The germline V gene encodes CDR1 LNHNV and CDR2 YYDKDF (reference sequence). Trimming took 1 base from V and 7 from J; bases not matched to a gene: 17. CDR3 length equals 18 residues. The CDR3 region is CATSRAAGKGLTWNTQYF. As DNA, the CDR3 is TGTGCCACCAGCAGAGCGGCAGGGAAGGGACTAACCTGGAATACGCAGTATTTT.

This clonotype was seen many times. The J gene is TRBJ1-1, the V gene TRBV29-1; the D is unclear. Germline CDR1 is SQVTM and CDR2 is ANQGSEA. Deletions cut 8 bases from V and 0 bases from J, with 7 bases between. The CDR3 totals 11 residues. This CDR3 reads CSPDLNTEAFF. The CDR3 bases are TGCAGCCCTGATTTGAACACTGAAGCTTTCTTT.

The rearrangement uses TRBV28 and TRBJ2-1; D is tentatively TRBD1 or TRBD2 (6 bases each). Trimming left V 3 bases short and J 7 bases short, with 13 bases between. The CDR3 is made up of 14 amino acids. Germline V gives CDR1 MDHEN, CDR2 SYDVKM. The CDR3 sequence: CASSFTGGFNEQFF. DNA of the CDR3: TGTGCCAGCAGTTTTACCGGGGGCTTTAATGAGCAGTTCTTC.

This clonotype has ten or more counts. The chain's CDR3 is CASSDSGTTNEQFF. The CDR3 DNA follows: TGTGCCAGCAGTGACTCCGGGACTACGAATGAGCAGTTCTTC. V and J are TRBV6-4 and TRBJ2-1, with 7 nucleotides matching TRBD2. V gave up 0 bases and J gave up 7 bases; unmatched junction bases: 3. Germline CDR1 MRHNA, CDR2 SNTAGT. CDR3 length: 14 residues.

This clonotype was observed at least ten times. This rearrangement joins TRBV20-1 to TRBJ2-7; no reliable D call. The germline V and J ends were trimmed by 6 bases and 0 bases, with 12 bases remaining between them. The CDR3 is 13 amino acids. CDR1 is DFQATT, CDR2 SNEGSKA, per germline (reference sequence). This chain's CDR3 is CSALLTYSYEQYF. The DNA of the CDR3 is TGCAGTGCCCTCCTAACCTACTCCTACGAGCAGTACTTC.

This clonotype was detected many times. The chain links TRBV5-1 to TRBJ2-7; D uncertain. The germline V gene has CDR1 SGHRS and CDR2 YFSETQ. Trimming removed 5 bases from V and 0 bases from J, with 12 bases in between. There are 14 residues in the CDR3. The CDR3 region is CASRMIPSSYEQYF. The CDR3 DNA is TGCGCCAGCAGGATGATTCCTAGCTCCTACGAGCAGTACTTC.

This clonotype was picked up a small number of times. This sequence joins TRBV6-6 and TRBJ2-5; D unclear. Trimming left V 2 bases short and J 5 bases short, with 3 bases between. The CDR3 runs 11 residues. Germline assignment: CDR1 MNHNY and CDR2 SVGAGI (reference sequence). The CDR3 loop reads CASSYVETQYF. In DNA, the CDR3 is TGTGCCAGCAGTTACGTGGAGACCCAGTACTTC.

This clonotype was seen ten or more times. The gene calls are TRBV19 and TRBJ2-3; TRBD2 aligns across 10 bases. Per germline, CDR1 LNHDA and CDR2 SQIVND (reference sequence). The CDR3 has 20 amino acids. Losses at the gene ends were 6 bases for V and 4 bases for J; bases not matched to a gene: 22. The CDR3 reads CASSIRDRGRSGRAADTQYF. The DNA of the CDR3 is TGTGCCAGTAGCATCCGGGATCGAGGAAGGAGCGGGAGGGCCGCAGATACGCAGTATTTT.

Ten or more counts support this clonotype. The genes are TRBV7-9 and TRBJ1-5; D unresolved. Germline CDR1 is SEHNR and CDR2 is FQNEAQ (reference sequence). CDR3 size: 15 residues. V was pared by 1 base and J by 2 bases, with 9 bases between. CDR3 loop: CASSLGTSGNQPQHF. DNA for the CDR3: TGTGCCAGCAGCTTAGGGACGAGTGGCAATCAGCCCCAGCATTTT.

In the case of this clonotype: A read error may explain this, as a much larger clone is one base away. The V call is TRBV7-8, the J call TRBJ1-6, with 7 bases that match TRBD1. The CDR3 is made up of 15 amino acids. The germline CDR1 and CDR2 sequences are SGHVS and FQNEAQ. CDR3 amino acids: CASTPGTAYNSPIHF. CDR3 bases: TGTGCCAGCACCCCCGGGACAGCCTATAATTCACCCATCCACTTT.

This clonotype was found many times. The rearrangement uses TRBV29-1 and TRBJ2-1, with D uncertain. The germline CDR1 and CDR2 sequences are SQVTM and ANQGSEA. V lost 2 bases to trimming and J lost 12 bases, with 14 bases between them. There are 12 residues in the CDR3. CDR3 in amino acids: CSVEPGADVQFF. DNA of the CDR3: TGCAGCGTTGAACCCGGTGCAGATGTGCAGTTCTTC.

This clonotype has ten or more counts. The CDR3 loop reads CASSPYTSGQGKGQYF. The CDR3 coding sequence is TGCGCCAGCAGTCCATATACTAGCGGCCAAGGCAAGGGGCAGTACTTC. This sequence joins TRBV10-1 and TRBJ2-7; the match to TRBD2 covers 8 bases. The germline CDR1 and CDR2 sequences are WNHNN and SYGVQD (reference sequence). The length of the CDR3 is 16 residues. The ends lost 5 bases at V and 9 bases at J; junction bases unmatched: 18.

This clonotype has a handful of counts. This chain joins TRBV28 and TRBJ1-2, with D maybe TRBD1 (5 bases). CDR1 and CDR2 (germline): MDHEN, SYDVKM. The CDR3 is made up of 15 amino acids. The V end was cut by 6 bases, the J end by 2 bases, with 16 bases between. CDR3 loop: CASRDLGAANYGYTF. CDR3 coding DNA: TGTGCCAGCAGGGACTTAGGGGCAGCCAACTATGGCTACACCTTC.

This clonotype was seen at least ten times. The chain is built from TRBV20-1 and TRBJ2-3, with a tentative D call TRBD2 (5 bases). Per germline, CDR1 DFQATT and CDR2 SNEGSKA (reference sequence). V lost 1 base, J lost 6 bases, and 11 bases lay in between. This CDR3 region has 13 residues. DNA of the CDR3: TGCAGTGCTAGAGGAGCGGTCTGGGATACGCAGTATTTT. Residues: CSARGAVWDTQYF.

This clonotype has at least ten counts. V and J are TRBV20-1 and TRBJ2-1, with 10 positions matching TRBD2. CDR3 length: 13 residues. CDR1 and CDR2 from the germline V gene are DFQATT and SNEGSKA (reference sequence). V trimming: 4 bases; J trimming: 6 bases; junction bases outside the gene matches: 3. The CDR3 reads CSAKREGVNEQFF. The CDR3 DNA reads TGCAGTGCTAAGCGGGAGGGCGTCAATGAGCAGTTCTTC.

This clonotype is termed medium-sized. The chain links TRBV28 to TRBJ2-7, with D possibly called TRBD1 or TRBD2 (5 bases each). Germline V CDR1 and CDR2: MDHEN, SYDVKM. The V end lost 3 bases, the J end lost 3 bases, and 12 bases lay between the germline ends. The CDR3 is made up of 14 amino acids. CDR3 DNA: TGTGCCAGCAGTTTGCAGGGTGGAGGCTACGAGCAGTACTTC. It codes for CASSLQGGGYEQYF.

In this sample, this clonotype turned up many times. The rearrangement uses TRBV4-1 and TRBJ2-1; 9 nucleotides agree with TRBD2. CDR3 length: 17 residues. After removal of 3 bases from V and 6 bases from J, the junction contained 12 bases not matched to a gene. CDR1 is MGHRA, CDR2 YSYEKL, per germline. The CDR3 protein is CASSHPRASGKVNEQFF. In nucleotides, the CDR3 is TGCGCCAGCAGCCACCCCCGCGCTAGCGGGAAAGTCAATGAGCAGTTCTTC.

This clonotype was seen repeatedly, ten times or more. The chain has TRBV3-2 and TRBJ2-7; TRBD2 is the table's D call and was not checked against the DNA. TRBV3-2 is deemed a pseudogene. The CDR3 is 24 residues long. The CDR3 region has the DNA TGTGCCAGCAGCCAAGATTTCCGGACAGGGCTTTCCGGGACTAGCGGGTCGTCAGGGTACGAGCAGTACTTC. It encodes CASSQDFRTGLSGTSGSSGYEQYF.

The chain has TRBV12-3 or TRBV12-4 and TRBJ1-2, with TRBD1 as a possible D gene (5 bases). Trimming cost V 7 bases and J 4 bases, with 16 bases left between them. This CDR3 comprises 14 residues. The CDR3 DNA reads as TGTGCCAGCAACCGAAGGGGACGGTCCTATGGCTACACCTTC. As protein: CASNRRGRSYGYTF.

DNA for the CDR3: TGTGCCAGCAGCCCCAGATTAGCGGGCACCTACGAGCAGTACTTC. It specifies CASSPRLAGTYEQYF. The rearrangement uses TRBV9 and TRBJ2-7, with 7 nucleotides matching TRBD2. CDR3 length: 15 amino acids. Germline CDR1 is SGDLS and CDR2 is YYNGEE. After removal of 4 bases from V and 2 bases from J, the junction contained 9 bases not matched to a gene.

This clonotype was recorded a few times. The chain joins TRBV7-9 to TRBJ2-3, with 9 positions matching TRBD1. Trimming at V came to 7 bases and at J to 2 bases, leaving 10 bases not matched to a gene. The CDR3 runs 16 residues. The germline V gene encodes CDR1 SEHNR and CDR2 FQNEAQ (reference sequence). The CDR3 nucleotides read TGTGCCAGCACCCATATAACAGGGGGCCCCACAGATACGCAGTATTTT. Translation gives CASTHITGGPTDTQYF.

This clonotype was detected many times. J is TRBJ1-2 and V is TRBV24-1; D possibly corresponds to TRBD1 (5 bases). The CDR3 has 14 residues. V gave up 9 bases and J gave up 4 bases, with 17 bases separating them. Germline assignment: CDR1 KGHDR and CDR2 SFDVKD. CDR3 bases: TGTGCCACCTCCACCGGGACGGACGTCTATGGCTACACCTTC. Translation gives CATSTGTDVYGYTF.